This T cell receptor beta chain was captured in a study of T cell repertoires in cytomegalovirus infection. Study overall: A matching HLA type, together with CMV infection, was signaled by public TCR beta signatures.

MiXCR, applied by TCRdb to the reads, yields one record per CDR3 protein. This sample has 300,000 to 450,000 distinct CDR3 sequences; 15% to 20% occur once, and the top ten carry around 8.6%. Study-level points and caveats: HLA-C-restricted, CMV-specific TCR beta clonotypes were dominant ex vivo.

Germline CDR1 is SGHNT and CDR2 is YYREEE (reference sequence). The CDR3 contains 13 residues. Germline trimming cut 1 base from V and 9 bases from J; bases unmatched to any gene: 3. Points on this clonotype: The antigen is not known.

Sample: PBMCs. This chain uses TRBV5-4 with TRBJ2-1; 8 bases fit TRBD2. The clonotype comes from a human donor in good health (CMV status not recorded). Some clones in this sample may be carry-over from other donors' samples. In nucleotides, the CDR3 is TGTGCCAGCAGCTTGTTCGGGGGGGGTGAGCAGTTCTTC. Amino acid sequence: CASSLFGGGEQFF.